This T cell receptor beta chain derives from a study of CD8 T cells in Susac syndrome. Study-level findings and limits: The number of individuals included in the study's TCR sequencing and HLA analysis was acknowledged as relatively small.

Sequencing targeted TCR beta in blood CD8+ and CD4+ T cells. Age- and sex-matched healthy donors served as the control group. Regarding this clonotype: What it binds is unknown.

This CDR3 spans 13 amino acids. CDR1 is SNHLY and CDR2 is FYNNEI in the germline V gene. With 4 bases removed from V and 7 bases from J, the gap between germline ends came to 10 bases. Reverse transcription of about 0.5 to 1 ug RNA was carried out with random hexamers. The immunoSEQ assay covered 54 Vbeta and 13 Jbeta segments for CDR3. MiXCR was run by TCRdb on the immunoSEQ multiplex PCR reads, yielding one entry per CDR3 protein. The sample has 150,000 to 200,000 distinct CDR3 sequences, approximately 95% seen once; the top ten hold 0.1%. The chain joins TRBV2 to TRBJ2-2; D ambiguous. This receptor was obtained from a human donor in good health. The sample comprised CD4+ T cells from PBMCs. CDR3 DNA: TGTGCCAGCAGTGTGTCCCGAGGCGGGGAGCTGTTTTTT. Translation gives CASSVSRGGELFF.